Listed here are 23 T cell receptor beta chains from one sample, sequenced in a study of cytomegalovirus exposure and HLA in healthy donors. The PCR ran on 60 Vbeta and 13 Jbeta primers. Profiled with immunoSEQ multiplex PCR; TCRdb holds only in-frame clones, not every one. Among about 200,000 clones listed, roughly 70% were seen once. Material for sequencing was PBMCs. The source of these receptors is a woman between 25 and 40 years old in good health and CMV-seronegative.

The J gene is TRBJ1-3, the V gene TRBV5-1; the D gene is possibly TRBD1 (6 bases). V gave up 0 bases and J gave up 3 bases, with 10 bases separating them. Germline CDR1 reads SGHRS; CDR2 reads YFSETQ. There are 15 residues in the CDR3. The CDR3 loop reads CASSLDRADGNTIYF. CDR3 nucleotide sequence: TGCGCCAGCAGCTTGGACAGGGCGGATGGAAACACCATATATTTT.

This chain links TRBV6-5 with TRBJ1-5; D remains unclear. The ends were cut back, 0 bases at V and 3 bases at J, with 9 bases in the middle. Germline V lookup: CDR1 MNHEY, CDR2 SVGAGI. This CDR3 is 15 amino acids long. The CDR3 protein is CASSYSGTDNQPQHF. The CDR3, as DNA: TGTGCCAGCAGTTACTCGGGTACAGACAATCAGCCCCAGCATTTT.

The chain joins TRBV19 to TRBJ1-2; TRBD1 matches at 8 bases. This CDR3 comprises 15 residues. Germline assignment: CDR1 LNHDA and CDR2 SQIVND (reference sequence). The V gene end was trimmed by 7 bases and the J gene end by 3 bases; junction bases not matched to a gene: 10. The CDR3 DNA is TGTGCCAGTACCCTGGACAGGGATGACGACTATGGCTACACCTTC. This codes for CASTLDRDDDYGYTF.

As regards this clone: A read error may account for a junction end that differs from germline. The sample has other DNA sequences that encode this CDR3 too. The gene calls are TRBV4-1 and TRBJ1-5, with D hard to call. Germline V gene sequence: CDR1 MGHRA, CDR2 YSYEKL. The CDR3 is 14 amino acids. The CDR3 region has the DNA TGCGCCAGCAGCCAAGATCTGGTTAGCCAGCCTCAGCATTTT. It encodes CASSQDLVSQPQHF.

The chain links TRBV7-9 to TRBJ2-3; 10 nucleotides align to TRBD2. V lost 5 bases and J lost 2; bases outside the gene matches: 4. The germline V gene has CDR1 SEHNR and CDR2 FQNEAQ (reference sequence). The CDR3 length is 15 residues. The CDR3 loop is CASSPGTSDTDTQYF. DNA of the CDR3: TGTGCCAGCAGCCCCGGGACTAGCGACACAGATACGCAGTATTTT.

The chain combines TRBV11-2 with TRBJ2-5; the D is unclear. The closer fit of TRBJ2-7 to the DNA end suggests the J call may be wrong. CDR3 length equals 15 residues. Germline V lookup: CDR1 SGHAT, CDR2 FQNNGV. The CDR3 DNA follows: TGTGCCAGCAGCTTAGGTCGTAGAACTTCCTACGAGCAGTACTTC. It encodes CASSLGRRTSYEQYF.

This clone was seen only a few times. V is TRBV11-3 and J is TRBJ2-1; D gene uncertain. Germline V gives CDR1 SGHNT, CDR2 YENEEA. The V end lost 5 bases, the J end lost 2 bases, and 13 bases lay between the germline ends. The CDR3 has 15 amino acids. For the CDR3, the DNA is TGTGCCAGCAGCCATTCCGGAGTGGCCTACAATGAGCAGTTCTTC. As protein: CASSHSGVAYNEQFF.

This clone was counted a few times. The rearrangement joins TRBV19 to TRBJ1-5; D might be TRBD1 (6 bases). This CDR3 contains 16 residues. V was clipped by 9 bases and J by 0 bases, with 18 bases between them. CDR1 and CDR2 (germline): LNHDA, SQIVND (reference sequence). The CDR3 DNA reads TGTGCCAGCGACGTGGGGGCCGGGTTTAGCAATCAGCCCCAGCATTTT. It is translated as CASDVGAGFSNQPQHF.

The chain has TRBV4-1 and TRBJ2-4, with D perhaps TRBD1 (7 bases). Trimming pared 4 bases from V and 2 bases from J, leaving 21 bases between. The CDR3 has 18 amino acids. The germline CDR1 and CDR2 sequences are MGHRA and YSYEKL. CDR3 sequence reads: CASSPGTQAGGTKNIQYF. In DNA, the CDR3 is TGCGCCAGCAGCCCAGGGACTCAGGCAGGGGGAACCAAAAACATTCAGTACTTC.

In this sample, this clone turned up once. This chain links TRBV4-2 with TRBJ2-2; the D gene is possibly TRBD1 (5 bases). Per the germline V gene, CDR1 is LGHNA and CDR2 is YNFKEQ. This CDR3 is built from 19 residues. V shed 0 bases and J shed 1 base, with 18 bases lying between them. DNA of the CDR3: TGTGCCAGCAGCCAAGATACGGACCCCTGGCAGGGGAACACCGGGGAGCTGTTTTTT. As protein: CASSQDTDPWQGNTGELFF.

This clone is a singleton in its sample. The chain employs TRBV2 and TRBJ2-3; 8 bases map to TRBD2. V shed 4 bases and J 2 bases; nucleotides not matched to a gene: 8. There are 16 residues in the CDR3. Germline loops: CDR1 SNHLY, CDR2 FYNNEI. CDR3 protein: CASSVSQRGNTDTQYF. DNA for the CDR3: TGTGCCAGCAGTGTTTCTCAGCGGGGGAACACAGATACGCAGTATTTT.

This clone was observed a handful of times. J is TRBJ2-6 and V is TRBV9; D is unresolved. Germline V lookup: CDR1 SGDLS, CDR2 YYNGEE. V lost 0 bases and J lost 4, with 8 bases in between. The CDR3 runs 15 residues. CDR3: CASSVGGLGANVLTF. CDR3 DNA sequence: TGTGCCAGCAGCGTAGGCGGTCTAGGGGCCAACGTCCTGACTTTC.

The chain links TRBV28 to TRBJ2-7; maybe TRBD1 (6 bases). Germline V lookup: CDR1 MDHEN, CDR2 SYDVKM. This CDR3 is 14 amino acids long. V was pared by 3 bases and J by 0 bases, with 9 bases between. The CDR3: CASSFSQGSYEQYF. The DNA for the CDR3 is TGTGCCAGCAGTTTTTCACAGGGCTCCTACGAGCAGTACTTC.

V gene TRBV7-9 combines with J gene TRBJ2-4; D is uncertain. Trimming left V 5 bases short and J 0 bases short, with 8 bases between. CDR1 and CDR2 from the germline V gene are SEHNR and FQNEAQ (reference sequence). The CDR3 is made up of 14 amino acids. CDR3 coding DNA: TGTGCCAGCAGCACCCAGGAAGCCAAAAACATTCAGTACTTC. This encodes CASSTQEAKNIQYF. The whole variable domain, filled in from reference TRBV7-9 and TRBJ2-4, reads DTGVSQNPRHKITKRGQNVTFRCDPISEHNRLYWYRQTLGQGPEFLTYFQNEAQLEKSRLLSDRFSAERPKGSFSTLEIQRTEQGDSAMYLCASSTQEAKNIQYFGAGTRLSVL.

This clone showed up just once. This chain joins TRBV5-4 and TRBJ1-1; 8 bases are a match to TRBD1. The J segment lost 5 bases and the V segment lost 3 bases, leaving 9 bases of the junction unmatched. Germline CDR1 reads SGHNT; CDR2 reads YYREEE (reference sequence). This CDR3 has 15 amino acids. CDR3 bases: TGTGCCAGCAGCTCCTTGACAGGGGAGAATACTGAAGCTTTCTTT. Its translation: CASSSLTGENTEAFF. The variable domain in full, completed from reference TRBV5-4 and TRBJ1-1, reads ETGVTQSPTHLIKTRGQQVTLRCSSQSGHNTVSWYQQALGQGPQFIFQYYREEENGRGNFPPRFSGLQFPNYSSELNVNALELDDSALYLCASSSLTGENTEAFFGQGTRLTVV.

To note about this clone: At one boundary the junction diverges from the germline segment, which might be a read error. This sequence joins TRBV7-2 and TRBJ2-7; D perhaps matches TRBD2 (6 bases). CDR1 is SGHTA, CDR2 FQGNSA, per germline. This CDR3 has 13 amino acids. As DNA, the CDR3 is TGTGCCAGCCAAGCGGGCCCTTCCTCCGAGCAGTACTTC. Translating gives CASQAGPSSEQYF.

This chain joins TRBV6-6 and TRBJ2-3, with TRBD2 matching 7 bases. The ends lost 8 bases at V and 3 bases at J; junction bases unmatched: 8. The length of the CDR3 is 14 residues. CDR1 is MNHNY, CDR2 SVGAGI, per germline (reference sequence). This CDR3 is CASLAPGGTDTQYF. The CDR3 DNA reads TGTGCCAGCCTTGCTCCGGGGGGAACAGATACGCAGTATTTT.

The chain couples TRBV6-1 to TRBJ2-7; 9 bases line up with TRBD1. The germline gives CDR1 MNHNS, CDR2 SASEGT. J was trimmed by 3 bases and V by 2 bases; bases with no gene match: 11. The CDR3 covers 17 residues. The CDR3 DNA is TGTGCCAGCAGTGAAAGATTTGGTGGGGACAGGGACTACGAGCAGTACTTC. This codes for CASSERFGGDRDYEQYF.

The chain employs TRBV7-9 and TRBJ1-1; the match to TRBD1 covers 7 bases. The V segment lost 6 bases and the J segment 8 bases; nucleotides outside the gene matches: 12. There are 14 residues in the CDR3. Germline CDR1 and CDR2: SEHNR and FQNEAQ (reference sequence). CDR3 amino acids: CASSNTGTAKEAFF. The CDR3 region has the DNA TGTGCCAGCAGTAATACCGGGACAGCGAAAGAAGCTTTCTTT.

In this sample, this clone turned up a few times. The chain is built from TRBV5-4 and TRBJ2-1, with D maybe TRBD2 (5 bases). This CDR3 has 14 amino acids. Germline values: CDR1 SGHNT, CDR2 YYREEE (reference sequence). Trimming removed 4 bases at V and 5 bases at J, with 13 bases between. The CDR3 protein is CASSESVGDNEQFF. CDR3 sequence (DNA): TGTGCCAGCAGCGAGAGTGTCGGGGACAATGAGCAGTTCTTC.

This CDR3 reads CASSREGHSYEQYF. CDR3 coding DNA: TGTGCCAGCAGTAGGGAGGGACACTCCTACGAGCAGTACTTC. This rearrangement joins TRBV6-1 to TRBJ2-7; weak D call: TRBD2 (7 bases). Germline V lookup: CDR1 MNHNS, CDR2 SASEGT. Trimming pared 5 bases from V and 0 bases from J, leaving 11 bases between. There are 14 residues in the CDR3.

The genes are TRBV6-1 and TRBJ1-1; D is possibly TRBD1 (6 bases). CDR3 size: 19 residues. V dropped 4 bases and J dropped 0 bases, with 24 bases sitting between them. Looked up from germline, CDR1 is MNHNS and CDR2 is SASEGT. CDR3 loop: CASSGYPSGQNVMNTEAFF. The CDR3 region has the DNA TGTGCCAGCAGTGGGTACCCCTCGGGACAAAACGTAATGAACACTGAAGCTTTCTTT.

The chain is built from TRBV5-4 and TRBJ2-3, with no clear D. V shed 2 bases and J shed 1 base, with 11 bases lying between them. CDR3 length: 15 residues. The germline CDR1 and CDR2 sequences are SGHNT and YYREEE (reference sequence). This chain's CDR3 is CASSLSLGGTDTQYF. CDR3 DNA sequence: TGTGCCAGCAGCTTAAGCCTAGGTGGCACAGATACGCAGTATTTT. Full variable domain (remainder filled in from reference TRBV5-4 and TRBJ2-3): ETGVTQSPTHLIKTRGQQVTLRCSSQSGHNTVSWYQQALGQGPQFIFQYYREEENGRGNFPPRFSGLQFPNYSSELNVNALELDDSALYLCASSLSLGGTDTQYFGPGTRLTVL.